The next 18 T cell receptor beta chains were all read from a single sample in a study of post-analysis software for immune sequencing data. The antigens of these receptors remain unknown. Unique molecular identifiers featured in each of the TCR beta cDNA libraries. TCRdb redid the calling of the PCR reads with MiXCR, one entry per CDR3 protein. Seen here are some 690,000 distinct CDR3 sequences, about 27% observed once, and the top ten hold around 0.55%. Study-level results: With TRBV5-6, TRBV5-1 and TRBV20-1 included, 5 or 6 TRBV segments were more frequent in patients than in controls.

Source material: blood. The receptor source for this set is a girl between 5 and 17 years old with multiple sclerosis.

V is TRBV24-1 and J is TRBJ2-2; D might be TRBD1 (5 bases). Germline V gives CDR1 KGHDR, CDR2 SFDVKD. V lost 9 bases and J lost 3, with 7 bases in between. CDR3 size: 12 residues. DNA of the CDR3: TGTGCCACCGAAGGGGACACCGGGGAGCTGTTTTTT. Translating gives CATEGDTGELFF.

This clonotype was observed a handful of times. The rearrangement joins TRBV25-1 to TRBJ2-1, with a weak D call TRBD1 (5 bases). With 10 bases removed from V and 6 bases from J, the gap between germline ends came to 13 bases. Per the germline V gene, CDR1 is MGHDK and CDR2 is SYGVNS. The CDR3 totals 12 residues. CDR3 sequence reads: CATQRGRNEQFF. CDR3 DNA: TGTGCCACTCAAAGGGGCCGCAATGAGCAGTTCTTC.

This chain links TRBV5-1 with TRBJ2-3, with D perhaps being TRBD1 or TRBD2 (5 bases each). Deletions cut 3 bases from V and 1 base from J, with 12 bases between. The CDR3 has 15 residues. Germline assignment: CDR1 SGHRS and CDR2 YFSETQ. CDR3 DNA sequence: TGCGCCAGCAGCTCCGGGGCGGTCCGCACAGATACGCAGTATTTT. Translated, it gives CASSSGAVRTDTQYF.

This clonotype has a handful of counts. The chain couples TRBV12-3 or TRBV12-4 to TRBJ1-1; possibly TRBD1 for D (6 bases). V gave up 5 bases and J gave up 5 bases, with 21 bases separating them. The CDR3 length is 16 residues. The CDR3 nucleotides read TGTGCCAGCAGTCCCGCCTCCGGGACATGGGGAACTGAAGCTTTCTTT. Translated: CASSPASGTWGTEAFF.

V and J are TRBV2 and TRBJ2-3; 9 nucleotides agree with TRBD1. The germline gives CDR1 SNHLY, CDR2 FYNNEI. The V and J ends lost 6 bases and 3 bases, in that order; junction bases with no gene match: 7. This CDR3 has 15 residues. The CDR3 protein is CASSGTGMGTDTQYF. The DNA for the CDR3 is TGTGCCAGCAGCGGGACAGGGATGGGTACAGATACGCAGTATTTT.

This clonotype was found a few times. The chain couples TRBV20-1 to TRBJ2-5, with 8 bases matching TRBD1. The CDR3 loop spans 13 amino acids. V was pared by 2 bases and J by 4 bases, with 3 bases of the junction left unmatched. The germline gives CDR1 DFQATT, CDR2 SNEGSKA (reference sequence). The CDR3 sequence: CSARKDRVETQYF. The CDR3 coding sequence is TGCAGTGCTAGAAAGGACAGGGTAGAGACCCAGTACTTC.

V is TRBV7-8 and J is TRBJ2-3, with D maybe TRBD2 (5 bases). The CDR3 is 14 amino acids. The germline CDR1 and CDR2 sequences are SGHVS and FQNEAQ. V lost 5 bases and J lost 2, with 11 bases in between. CDR3 protein: CASSPYRDTDTQYF. The DNA for the CDR3 is TGTGCCAGCAGCCCATACCGGGACACAGATACGCAGTATTTT.

The chain has TRBV5-5 and TRBJ2-1; a possible D gene is TRBD2 (6 bases). The V and J ends lost 2 bases and 9 bases respectively, with 18 bases between them. Germline CDR1 SGHKS, CDR2 YYEKEE (reference sequence). The CDR3 is made up of 15 amino acids. DNA for the CDR3: TGTGCCAGCAGCTTTCGTGACGTGCGGGATGGTGAGCAGTTCTTC. This codes for CASSFRDVRDGEQFF. Combining the CDR3 with reference TRBV5-5 and TRBJ2-1 gives the whole variable domain DAGVTQSPTHLIKTRGQQVTLRCSPISGHKSVSWYQQVLGQGPQFIFQYYEKEERGRGNFPDRFSARQFPNYSSELNVNALLLGDSALYLCASSFRDVRDGEQFFGPGTRLTVL.

This clonotype has a count of ten or more. This chain joins TRBV5-1 and TRBJ1-2, with 9 bases lining up with TRBD1. This CDR3 is 15 amino acids long. Germline V lookup: CDR1 SGHRS, CDR2 YFSETQ. Germline trimming cut 4 bases from V and 4 bases from J; bases unmatched to any gene: 8. The CDR3 nucleotides are TGCGCCAGCAGCCCCCGACAGGGGGATCCCTATGGCTACACCTTC. This codes for CASSPRQGDPYGYTF.

The chain employs TRBV20-1 and TRBJ1-5; the D gene is possibly TRBD1 (5 bases). Per the germline V gene, CDR1 is DFQATT and CDR2 is SNEGSKA (reference sequence). The CDR3 totals 13 residues. Trimming took off 4 bases at V and 5 bases at J, with 12 bases between the two ends. Here the CDR3 reads CSAIPSRDQPQHF. The CDR3 DNA follows: TGCAGTGCTATTCCGTCCAGGGATCAGCCCCAGCATTTT.

This clonotype was seen only a few times. The chain is built from TRBV28 and TRBJ2-3, with 8 bases lining up with TRBD2. This CDR3 comprises 16 residues. The V segment lost 7 bases and the J segment 0 bases; nucleotides outside the gene matches: 9. Looked up from germline, CDR1 is MDHEN and CDR2 is SYDVKM. The CDR3 region is CASTSSTSGSTDTQYF. CDR3 nucleotides: TGTGCCAGCACCTCCTCAACTAGCGGTAGCACAGATACGCAGTATTTT.

The rearrangement uses TRBV12-3 or TRBV12-4 and TRBJ1-5, with 8 bases aligning to TRBD1. This CDR3 is built from 16 residues. The V segment lost 2 bases and the J segment 6 bases; nucleotides outside the gene matches: 9. The CDR3 bases are TGTGCCAGCAGTTTAATAGTTGCTCAGGGGGCTCAGCCCCAGCATTTT. This translates into CASSLIVAQGAQPQHF.

Notes on this clonotype: Here the CDR3 omits its conserved ending phenylalanine or tryptophan, so a read error is the likely source. The rearrangement uses TRBV20-1 and TRBJ2-3, with D tentatively TRBD1 (6 bases). Germline V gene data show CDR1 as DFQATT and CDR2 as SNEGSKA (reference sequence). The ends were cut back, 5 bases at V and 3 bases at J, with 15 bases in the middle. The CDR3 totals 14 residues. CDR3 in amino acids: CSAENRVWTDTQYC. The CDR3 bases are TGCAGTGCTGAAAACAGGGTATGGACAGATACGCAGTATTGT.

The chain uses TRBV7-9 and TRBJ2-7, with D perhaps matching TRBD1 or TRBD2 (5 bases each). The CDR3 totals 15 residues. Trimming removed 8 bases at V and 2 bases at J, with 19 bases between. The germline CDR1 and CDR2 sequences are SEHNR and FQNEAQ (reference sequence). The chain's CDR3 is CASGSGAQQTYEQYF. The CDR3 DNA sequence: TGTGCCAGCGGCTCCGGGGCACAGCAAACCTACGAGCAGTACTTC.

V and J are TRBV7-9 and TRBJ2-2; 8 bases are a match to TRBD2. From germline, CDR1 is SEHNR and CDR2 FQNEAQ (reference sequence). J gave up 3 bases and V 5 bases, and 11 bases lay outside the gene matches. The CDR3 runs 17 residues. In DNA, the CDR3 is TGTGCCAGCAGCCTCCTTACGGGGGGGGCCGACACCGGGGAGCTGTTTTTT. The encoded protein is CASSLLTGGADTGELFF.

The chain uses TRBV7-2 and TRBJ2-5, with D unresolved. The J call is in doubt because the DNA end fits TRBJ2-7 better. CDR3 length equals 12 residues. The germline gives CDR1 SGHTA, CDR2 FQGNSA. The CDR3 here is CASSLSRAEQYF. CDR3 bases: TGTGCCAGCAGCTTATCCCGGGCCGAGCAGTACTTC.

This clonotype occurred many times. The genes are TRBV6-6 and TRBJ2-5; the match to TRBD1 covers 9 bases. V gave up 5 bases and J gave up 5 bases; unmatched junction bases: 6. Germline V CDR1 and CDR2: MNHNY, SVGAGI (reference sequence). The CDR3 contains 14 residues. CDR3 amino acids: CASSPQGAGETQYF. The CDR3 DNA reads TGTGCCAGCAGTCCACAGGGGGCCGGGGAGACCCAGTACTTC.

This clonotype was seen a few times. The chain recombines TRBV28 with TRBJ2-1; D is uncertain. The length of the CDR3 is 14 residues. V was pared by 8 bases and J by 0 bases, with 11 bases between. The germline gives CDR1 MDHEN, CDR2 SYDVKM. The CDR3: CASRRASSYNEQFF. CDR3 bases: TGTGCCAGCCGCCGGGCTAGCTCCTACAATGAGCAGTTCTTC.